Following are 23 T cell receptor beta chains from one sample sequenced in a study of control samples from healthy donors and cancer patients. Method: immunoSEQ multiplex PCR; TCRdb's copy keeps in-frame clones and lacks some. Of around 80,000 clones detected, more than 70% appear once; the ten largest clones hold around 5.7%. The sequenced sample was blood. These receptors all stem from a woman between 50 and 59 years old in good health.

This clone occurred a few times. The chain is built from TRBV30 and TRBJ2-7, with D possibly being TRBD1 or TRBD2 (5 bases each). Germline V gives CDR1 GTSNPN, CDR2 SVGIG (reference sequence). Trimming removed 3 bases from V and 5 bases from J, with 11 bases in between. There are 12 residues in the CDR3. In DNA, the CDR3 is TGTGCCTGGAGCTCAGGGACCCACGAGCAGTACTTC. It specifies CAWSSGTHEQYF. The variable domain in full, completed from reference TRBV30 and TRBJ2-7, reads SQTIHQWPATLVQPVGSPLSLECTVEGTSNPNLYWYRQAAGRGLQLLFYSVGIGQISSEVPQNLSASRPQDRQFILSSKKLLLSDSGFYLCAWSSGTHEQYFGPGTRLTVT.

The V and J genes are TRBV5-4 and TRBJ1-2; TRBD1 aligns across 8 bases. From germline, CDR1 is SGHNT and CDR2 YYREEE (reference sequence). V lost 0 bases, J lost 4 bases, and 5 bases stayed unmatched. This CDR3 has 15 residues. The CDR3 coding sequence is TGTGCCAGCAGCTTGGAAGGGCAGGGGGCCTATGGCTACACCTTC. Protein sequence: CASSLEGQGAYGYTF.

The gene calls are TRBV30 and TRBJ1-6; D ambiguous. From germline, CDR1 is GTSNPN and CDR2 SVGIG (reference sequence). Trimming shortened V by 4 bases and J by 8 bases, and 21 bases separated the two germline ends. The CDR3 contains 16 residues. The CDR3 protein is CAWTPKGQQDYSPLHF. The CDR3 DNA is TGTGCCTGGACTCCCAAAGGCCAGCAAGATTATTCACCCCTCCACTTT.

The chain is built from TRBV29-1 and TRBJ1-1; D may be TRBD1 (5 bases). CDR3 length: 14 residues. Germline CDR1 is SQVTM and CDR2 is ANQGSEA. Trimming left V 0 bases short and J 4 bases short, with 12 bases between. The CDR3, as DNA: TGCAGCGTTGAAGATCGTCAGGGAAGCACTGAAGCTTTCTTT. Translation gives CSVEDRQGSTEAFF.

CDR3 nucleotides: TGTGCCAGCAGTTTAAGGTCTACTGCCAATTCACCCCTCCACTTT. This encodes CASSLRSTANSPLHF. V gene TRBV27 combines with J gene TRBJ1-6; unclear D gene. The CDR3 has 15 amino acids. Trimming pared 2 bases from V and 7 bases from J, leaving 12 bases between. The germline gives CDR1 MNHEY, CDR2 SMNVEV (reference sequence).

This clone was recorded a few times. The chain is built from TRBV30 and TRBJ1-3; D is unresolved. This CDR3 region has 12 residues. The germline V gene encodes CDR1 GTSNPN and CDR2 SVGIG (reference sequence). V gave up 4 bases and J gave up 3 bases, with 7 bases separating them. CDR3 region: CAWKASGNTIYF. Written as DNA, the CDR3 is TGTGCCTGGAAGGCGAGTGGAAACACCATATATTTT.

This chain joins TRBV2 and TRBJ1-1, with TRBD1 as a possible D gene (6 bases). Germline values: CDR1 SNHLY, CDR2 FYNNEI. V was cut by 2 bases and J by 0 bases, with 13 bases left in between. The CDR3 spans 16 residues. Here the CDR3 reads CASSERGTYMNTEAFF. Here the CDR3 DNA reads TGTGCCAGCAGTGAAAGGGGGACGTACATGAACACTGAAGCTTTCTTT.

V gene TRBV7-2 combines with J gene TRBJ2-1; 10 bases match TRBD2. The CDR3 runs 15 residues. V was clipped by 3 bases and J by 3 bases; unmatched bases: 2. Germline V lookup: CDR1 SGHTA, CDR2 FQGNSA. CDR3 in amino acids: CASSFSGGGYNEQFF. CDR3 nucleotides: TGTGCCAGCAGCTTCAGCGGGGGGGGCTACAATGAGCAGTTCTTC.

V gene TRBV6-1 combines with J gene TRBJ1-1, with D perhaps matching TRBD1 (6 bases). V lost 1 base to trimming and J lost 4 bases, with 16 bases between them. CDR3 length equals 16 residues. Germline V gene data show CDR1 as MNHNS and CDR2 as SASEGT. The CDR3 reads CASSEDRVVRATEAFF. CDR3 bases: TGTGCCAGCAGTGAAGACAGGGTTGTTAGGGCCACTGAAGCTTTCTTT.

CDR3 region: CASGLESYNEQFF. The CDR3 bases are TGTGCCAGTGGGCTAGAGTCCTACAATGAGCAGTTCTTC. The V and J genes are TRBV6-5 and TRBJ2-1; D remains ambiguous. Per the germline V gene, CDR1 is MNHEY and CDR2 is SVGAGI. V lost 9 bases to trimming and J lost 1 base, with 10 bases between them. The CDR3 has 13 amino acids.

The gene calls are TRBV2 and TRBJ2-1; D may be TRBD2 (6 bases). Trimming took 8 bases from V and 3 from J, leaving 11 bases between them. The CDR3 has 13 amino acids. Looked up from germline, CDR1 is SNHLY and CDR2 is FYNNEI. The CDR3 DNA is TGTGCCAGCGCGGGAAGGGACTACAATGAGCAGTTCTTC. It codes for CASAGRDYNEQFF.

This sequence joins TRBV6-5 and TRBJ1-6; 8 bases agree with TRBD1. CDR1 MNHEY and CDR2 SVGAGI come from the germline V gene. CDR3 size: 15 residues. The J segment lost 7 bases and the V segment lost 0 bases, leaving 2 bases of the junction unmatched. CDR3 protein: CASSYSGDRNSPLHF. The CDR3 DNA follows: TGTGCCAGCAGTTACTCGGGGGACAGGAATTCACCCCTCCACTTT.

V and J are TRBV25-1 and TRBJ1-2, with D perhaps matching TRBD1 (6 bases). Germline lookup yields CDR1 MGHDK and CDR2 SYGVNS. The CDR3 spans 13 residues. Deletions cut 0 bases from V and 6 bases from J, with 8 bases between. The CDR3 nucleotides are TGTGCCAGCAGTGAATATAACAGGGATGGCTACACCTTC. Amino acids: CASSEYNRDGYTF.

The V gene is TRBV7-2, the J gene TRBJ2-7; D gene ambiguous. The CDR3 extends over 12 amino acids. Trimming stripped 5 bases from V and 0 bases from J, with 5 bases between. Germline V gives CDR1 SGHTA, CDR2 FQGNSA. The CDR3 protein is CASSASSYEQYF. CDR3 in DNA: TGTGCCAGCAGCGCCAGCTCCTACGAGCAGTACTTC.

V is TRBV28 and J is TRBJ1-5; D is undetermined. This CDR3 is 12 amino acids long. V lost 7 bases and J 4 bases, leaving 8 bases between the germline ends. CDR1 and CDR2 (germline): MDHEN, SYDVKM. CDR3 nucleotides: TGTGCCAGCAATCGGGCAAATCAGCCCCAGCATTTT. Translated, it gives CASNRANQPQHF. The variable domain in full, with the rest retrieved from reference TRBV28 and TRBJ1-5, is DVKVTQSSRYLVKRTGEKVFLECVQDMDHENMFWYRQDPGLGLRLIYFSYDVKMKEKGDIPEGYSVSREKKERFSLILESASTNQTSMYLCASNRANQPQHFGDGTRLSIL.

The CDR3 spells CASSLPITGNTEAFF. CDR3 coding DNA: TGTGCCAGCAGCCTCCCAATTACAGGGAACACTGAAGCTTTCTTT. The rearrangement joins TRBV13 to TRBJ1-1; D is possibly TRBD1 (5 bases). Trimming cost V 5 bases and J 1 base, with 14 bases left between them. This CDR3 has 15 amino acids. CDR1 is PRHDT and CDR2 is FYEKMQ in the germline V gene (reference sequence).

The chain carries TRBV9 and TRBJ2-1; D gene unclear. The germline gives CDR1 SGDLS, CDR2 YYNGEE. The V end was cut by 0 bases, the J end by 5 bases, with 6 bases between. The CDR3 is made up of 13 amino acids. CDR3 in DNA: TGTGCCAGCAGCGTAGAGCATAACAATGAGCAGTTCTTC. It encodes CASSVEHNNEQFF.

Only one count was recorded for this clone. The V call is TRBV27, the J call TRBJ2-1; possibly TRBD1 for D (6 bases). Trimming cost V 3 bases and J 15 bases, with 18 bases left between them. The CDR3 is 13 amino acids. The V gene's germline CDR1 is MNHEY and CDR2 SMNVEV (reference sequence). The CDR3 loop is CASSFSPQGLVFF. The CDR3 DNA sequence: TGTGCCAGCAGTTTCTCGCCACAGGGTTTGGTGTTCTTC.

The DNA of the CDR3 is TGTGCCAGCAGCCAAGCTACACAGGGGACAGATACGCAGTATTTT. Amino acids: CASSQATQGTDTQYF. The chain is built from TRBV3-1 (or the pseudogene TRBV3-2) and TRBJ2-3; 7 bases are shared with TRBD1. The CDR3 spans 15 residues. After removal of 1 base from V and 3 bases from J, the junction contained 4 bases not matched to a gene. The germline V gene has CDR1 LGHDT and CDR2 YNNKEL (reference sequence).

This chain links TRBV5-4 with TRBJ2-1, with D possibly called TRBD1 or TRBD2 (7 bases each). The CDR3 has 12 residues. V lost 9 bases, J lost 9 bases, and 16 bases lay in between. CDR1 and CDR2 (germline): SGHNT, YYREEE (reference sequence). The CDR3 DNA is TGTGCCACCGCCCAGGGGGAGGGTGAGCAGTTCTTC. Protein: CATAQGEGEQFF.

In this sample, this clone turned up once. The chain couples TRBV30 to TRBJ1-2; 7 bases agree with TRBD1. Germline V gene data show CDR1 as GTSNPN and CDR2 as SVGIG (reference sequence). After removal of 5 bases from V and 7 bases from J, the junction contained 10 bases not matched to a gene. This CDR3 has 13 amino acids. The CDR3 reads CAWSTGVLRGYTF. The CDR3 nucleotides read TGTGCCTGGTCAACAGGGGTCCTTCGTGGCTACACCTTC.

The gene calls are TRBV7-9 and TRBJ2-1; either TRBD1 or TRBD2 may fit D (5 bases each). Looked up from germline, CDR1 is SEHNR and CDR2 is FQNEAQ (reference sequence). The CDR3 totals 14 residues. V was clipped by 1 base and J by 6 bases, with 10 bases between them. The CDR3 DNA sequence: TGTGCCAGCAGCTTAGTAACTGGGACCAATGAGCAGTTCTTC. Translating gives CASSLVTGTNEQFF.

This sequence joins TRBV30 and TRBJ1-2; TRBD1 might be the D (6 bases). The germline V gene encodes CDR1 GTSNPN and CDR2 SVGIG (reference sequence). There are 13 residues in the CDR3. The CDR3, as DNA: TGTGGGGGAAGAGGGGGAGGTACCTATGGCTACACCTTC. Translating it yields CGGRGGGTYGYTF.